The rows below give T cell receptor beta chains drawn from one sample of a study of cytomegalovirus exposure and HLA in healthy donors. Sequencing was performed with immunoSEQ multiplex PCR; in TCRdb, only in-frame clones are kept and a portion is missing. This sample yields more than 80,000 clones, of which under 80% are seen a single time; around 4.2% belongs to the top ten. Sequencing was carried out using PBMCs. All receptors derive from a man in his sixties in good health and CMV-seronegative. Both conserved end residues are part of each CDR3. D genes are given only for firm matches. Expanded clones get a size class; other rows say once, few or many, or leave the size out.

TRBV2	TRBJ1-5	TRBD1	-	CASTPGTGYSNQPQHF	TGTGCCAGCACCCCTGGGACAGGCTATAGCAATCAGCCCCAGCATTTT
TRBV7-9	TRBJ1-2	TRBD1	-	CASSLGQGSYGYTF	TGTGCCAGCAGCCTAGGACAGGGGAGCTATGGCTACACCTTC
TRBV7-6	TRBJ1-3	-	-	CASGSLRGGPIYF	TGTGCCAGCGGATCCCTGAGGGGGGGGCCCATATATTTT
TRBV10-3	TRBJ2-2	-	-	CAISESWNTGELFF	TGTGCCATCAGTGAGTCCTGGAACACCGGGGAGCTGTTTTTT
TRBV7-9	TRBJ2-7	TRBD1	-	CASSRPFGTGYYEQYF	TGTGCCAGCAGCCGACCGTTCGGGACAGGGTACTACGAGCAGTACTTC
TRBV5-5	TRBJ2-1	-	-	CASSPLGGTYNEQFF	TGTGCCAGCAGCCCTCTTGGGGGGACCTACAATGAGCAGTTCTTC
TRBV7-9	TRBJ1-2	-	-	CASSYLGSYGYTF	TGTGCCAGCAGCTACCTGGGGAGCTATGGCTACACCTTC
TRBV5-1	TRBJ2-5	-	-	CASSFEASGTQYF	TGCGCCAGCAGCTTCGAGGCCTCGGGGACCCAGTACTTC
TRBV5-1	TRBJ2-5	-	-	CASSFRDSSRETQYF	TGCGCCAGCAGCTTCCGGGACTCGTCTCGCGAGACCCAGTACTTC
TRBV7-8	TRBJ2-2	TRBD2	-	CASSLFSAGGTGELFF	TGTGCCAGCAGCTTATTCTCTGCGGGGGGTACCGGGGAGCTGTTTTTT
TRBV2	TRBJ1-4	-	-	CASSDPLGAGAEKLFF	TGTGCCAGCAGTGACCCCTTGGGGGCAGGGGCCGAAAAACTGTTTTTT
TRBV6-5	TRBJ2-7	-	-	CASSPRGRLSYEQYF	TGTGCCAGCAGCCCCAGAGGGAGGCTCTCCTACGAGCAGTACTTC
TRBV27	TRBJ2-7	TRBD1	-	CASSLSLMKQGANFYEQYF	TGTGCCAGCAGTTTATCCCTGATGAAACAGGGGGCGAATTTCTACGAGCAGTACTTC
TRBV7-6	TRBJ1-1	-	-	CASSLQTGSTEAFF	TGTGCCAGCAGCTTACAGACAGGTTCCACTGAAGCTTTCTTT
TRBV14	TRBJ2-3	-	-	CASSQEESSAQYF	TGTGCCAGCAGCCAAGAGGAGTCAAGCGCGCAGTATTTT
TRBV30	TRBJ2-3	TRBD2	-	CAWSRSGGPDTQYF	TGTGCCTGGAGTAGGTCGGGGGGGCCAGATACGCAGTATTTT
TRBV5-4	TRBJ2-3	TRBD1	few	CASSLRDRGVSDTQYF	TGTGCCAGCAGCCTCCGGGACAGGGGAGTTTCAGATACGCAGTATTTT
TRBV5-1	TRBJ2-7	-	-	CASSFGRGLYEQYF	TGCGCCAGCAGCTTCGGCAGGGGTTTGTACGAGCAGTACTTC
TRBV7-9	TRBJ2-5	TRBD2	-	CSSSFGTSGGSETQYF	TGTTCCAGCAGCTTTGGGACTAGCGGGGGGTCGGAGACCCAGTACTTC
TRBV5-1	TRBJ2-3	-	-	CASSLAGESTDTQYF	TGCGCCAGCAGCTTGGCGGGGGAAAGCACAGATACGCAGTATTTT
TRBV5-1	TRBJ1-5	-	-	CASSLEGIPNQPQHF	TGCGCCAGCAGCTTGGAGGGGATCCCCAATCAGCCCCAGCATTTT
TRBV18	TRBJ1-1	-	-	CASSLNDQDGGEAFF	TGTGCCAGCTCACTCAACGACCAGGACGGAGGTGAAGCTTTCTTT
TRBV9	TRBJ1-1	TRBD1	-	CASSRQGTEAFF	TGTGCCAGCAGCCGACAGGGGACTGAAGCTTTCTTT
TRBV6-1	TRBJ2-3	-	-	CASSEMETATLNPDTQYF	TGTGCCAGCAGTGAAATGGAGACAGCAACGCTTAATCCAGATACGCAGTATTTT
TRBV19	TRBJ1-3	-	-	CASSQNPQGFGNTIYF	TGTGCCAGTAGTCAAAACCCACAGGGATTCGGAAACACCATATATTTT
TRBV2	TRBJ2-5	TRBD2	-	CASSEARLAGGLYQETQYF	TGTGCCAGCAGTGAAGCTAGGCTAGCGGGGGGCTTGTACCAAGAGACCCAGTACTTC
TRBV30	TRBJ2-7	TRBD2	-	CAWRGLAGGLYPYEQYF	TGTGCCTGGAGAGGACTAGCGGGGGGGCTATACCCCTACGAGCAGTACTTC
TRBV7-8	TRBJ2-7	-	-	CASSLARGDRLYEQYF	TGTGCCAGCAGCCTAGCTCGGGGGGACAGGCTCTACGAGCAGTACTTC
TRBV5-1	TRBJ1-4	-	-	CASSPGGSATNEKLFF	TGCGCCAGCAGCCCGGGGGGTTCCGCCACTAATGAAAAACTGTTTTTT
TRBV19	TRBJ1-1	TRBD1	once	CASRKTGEETEAFF	TGTGCCAGTAGAAAGACAGGGGAGGAGACAGAAGCTTTCTTT
TRBV5-4	TRBJ1-1	-	-	CASSSPTREGGNTEAFF	TGTGCCAGCAGCTCCCCGACCCGGGAAGGAGGGAACACTGAAGCTTTCTTT
TRBV9	TRBJ1-3	-	-	CASSSLGGTGNTIYF	TGTGCCAGCAGCTCCCTCGGGGGGACTGGAAACACCATATATTTT
TRBV9	TRBJ1-1	-	-	CASSPGGARNTEAFF	TGTGCCAGCAGCCCCGGGGGGGCAAGGAACACTGAAGCTTTCTTT
TRBV5-6	TRBJ1-1	-	-	CASSLVDNFDTEAFF	TGTGCCAGCAGCTTGGTGGACAATTTCGACACTGAAGCTTTCTTT
TRBV27	TRBJ2-1	TRBD2	-	CASSLLPSGGGLEQFF	TGTGCCAGCAGTCTCCTTCCTAGCGGGGGGGGGCTTGAGCAGTTCTTC
TRBV6-5	TRBJ2-1	TRBD2	-	CASSVGTSGGNEQFF	TGTGCCAGCAGTGTTGGTACTAGCGGGGGGAATGAGCAGTTCTTC
TRBV7-3	TRBJ2-1	TRBD2	-	CASSLRAGAAYNEQFF	TGTGCCAGCAGCTTGCGAGCGGGGGCGGCCTACAATGAGCAGTTCTTC
TRBV7-9	TRBJ1-1	-	-	CSSSLSGGGTEAFF	TGTTCCAGCAGCTTAAGTGGGGGAGGGACTGAAGCTTTCTTT
TRBV18	TRBJ2-3	-	few	CASSPFVGGGNLDTQYF	TGTGCCAGCTCACCCTTTGTAGGGGGTGGTAATTTAGATACGCAGTATTTT
TRBV6-6	TRBJ1-2	TRBD1	-	CASFLGQGPGYTF	TGTGCCAGTTTTTTGGGACAGGGTCCTGGCTACACCTTC
TRBV1	TRBJ1-2	-	few	CTSSRSTDRGLGYTF	TGCACCAGCAGCCGCTCCACCGACAGGGGGCTTGGCTACACCTTC
TRBV9	TRBJ1-3	TRBD1	-	CASSVATSGQGDGNTIYF	TGTGCCAGCAGCGTAGCTACGAGTGGACAGGGGGACGGAAACACCATATATTTT
TRBV6-1	TRBJ1-2	TRBD1	-	CASSEPGQGASGYTF	TGTGCCAGCAGTGAACCGGGACAGGGGGCAAGCGGCTACACCTTC
TRBV5-1	TRBJ1-2	TRBD1	-	CASSSGTGFNYGYTF	TGCGCCAGCAGCTCGGGGACAGGATTTAACTATGGCTACACCTTC